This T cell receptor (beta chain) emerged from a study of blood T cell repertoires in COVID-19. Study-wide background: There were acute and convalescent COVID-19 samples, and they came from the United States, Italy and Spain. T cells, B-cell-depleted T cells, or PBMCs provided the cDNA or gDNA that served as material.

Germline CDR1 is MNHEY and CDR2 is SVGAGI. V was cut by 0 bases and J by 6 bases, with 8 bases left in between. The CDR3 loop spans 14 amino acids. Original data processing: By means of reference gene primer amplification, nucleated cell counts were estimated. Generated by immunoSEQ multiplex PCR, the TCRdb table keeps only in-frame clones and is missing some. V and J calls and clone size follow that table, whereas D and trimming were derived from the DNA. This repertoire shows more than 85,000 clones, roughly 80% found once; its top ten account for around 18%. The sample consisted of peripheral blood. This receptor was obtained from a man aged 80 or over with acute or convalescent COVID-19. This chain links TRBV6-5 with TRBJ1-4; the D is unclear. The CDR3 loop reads CASSYSGEDEKLFF. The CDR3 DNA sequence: TGTGCCAGCAGTTACTCGGGAGAGGATGAAAAACTGTTTTTT.